The present T cell receptor beta chain was sequenced within a study of blood T cell repertoires in COVID-19. Study information: Both acute and convalescent COVID-19 samples were obtained from the United States, Italy and Spain. PBMCs, B-cell-depleted T cells, or T cells provided the cDNA or gDNA that made up the material.

Original analysis: Amplification with reference gene primers provided the estimates of nucleated cell counts. The method was immunoSEQ multiplex PCR; TCRdb's version includes in-frame clones alone and lacks a portion of them. D and trimming were read from the DNA, whereas the V and J calls and clone size are those reported in that table. Of a few hundred thousand clones in the sample, 87% were seen once. The length of the CDR3 is 15 residues. Germline CDR1 is MDHEN and CDR2 is SYDVKM. Trimming removed 6 bases at V and 2 bases at J, with 14 bases between. The chain employs TRBV28 and TRBJ1-5; possibly TRBD1 for D (5 bases). The TCR sequence derives from a man aged 18 to 30 with active or convalescent COVID-19. The sample was peripheral blood. As DNA, the CDR3 is TGTGCCAGCAGCCTCGGACAAAGTCGCAATCAGCCCCAGCATTTT. Protein: CASSLGQSRNQPQHF.